This TCR beta chain was captured by sequencing in a study of T cell responses to AZD1222 COVID-19 vaccine. Study-wide findings and caveats: Among the donors, most were white British and more were female, and clonal diversity was possibly underestimated.

The repertoire was sequenced with immunoSEQ multiplex PCR; TCRdb's copy has only in-frame clones and lacks some. Among roughly 54,000 clones listed, 89% were seen once. Second doses that came at about 4 or about 12 weeks were put together. The germline CDR1 and CDR2 sequences are MNHNS and SASEGT. Trimming took off 1 base at V and 1 base at J, with 10 bases between the two ends. The CDR3 contains 15 residues. About this clone itself: Its target is unknown.

This chain uses TRBV6-1 with TRBJ1-1; D is uncertain. The material was peripheral blood, obtained 28 days after the second AZD1222 dose. This sequence was found in an adult who received the AZD1222 COVID-19 vaccine. CDR3 coding DNA: TGTGCCAGCAGTGAAGGTCACGGAGGGAACACTGAAGCTTTCTTT. This translates into CASSEGHGGNTEAFF.